The present entry profiles one T cell receptor beta chain with its context. This clone appeared many times. Its antigen is currently not known. Base qualities were left out, and no much larger clone turns up one base away. The entry originates in a study of metastatic and nonmetastatic thyroid tumors (dated by TCRdb to 2020 to 2022). With regard to the full study: The researchers compared repertoires between peripheral blood samples and tumor or nodule tissue samples from patients with malignant or benign thyroid disease.

No treatment had been received by any patient before thyroid surgery. Patient clinical samples collected from the early 2010s to the late 2010s were retrospectively analysed using T-cell receptor beta sequencing. The CDR1 and CDR2 encoded by the germline V gene are SQVTM and ANQGSEA. Trimming takes 7 bases from V and 6 bases from J, and the germline ends sit 10 bases apart. Counted from cysteine to phenylalanine, this CDR3 has 11 amino acids. The retained sequence is limited to the CDR3, 33 bases, with the frame set at the first base. Broad study findings and their caveats: In both blood and tumor samples, malignant tumors were reported to have significantly higher TCR beta diversity than benign nodules.

The library was produced with PCR. Sequencing instrument: Illumina HiSeq 4000. High-throughput sequencing was used to profile the TCR beta-chain CDR3 region of every patient. The study's processing was this. Drawing on CDR3 differences between clinicopathological groups, the researchers built a classifier meant to tell apart patients with distant-metastatic papillary thyroid cancer. Repertoire diversity was assessed with the Shannon index, and tumor-blood repertoire similarity with the Morisita-Horn index. Using fastp at Q25 and MiXCR, TCRdb reprocessed the public reads and kept productive beta chains. These V and J calls derive from TCRdb rather than the authors' analysis. A total of fewer than 30,000 clones appear in this sample, under 20% of them only once. The top ten clonotypes cover approximately 4.5% of the sample.

The V gene is TRBV29-1 and the J gene is TRBJ2-1; a tentative D call is TRBD2 (6 bases match). The receptor was isolated from a female donor with papillary thyroid cancer or a benign thyroid nodule (not recorded which). Some clones in this sample may be carry-over from other donors' samples. The specimen was blood. The sequenced DNA is TGCAGCGCCAGGCGGGGCAATGAGCAGTTCTTC. It encodes CSARRGNEQFF.